The clone carrying this T cell receptor (beta chain) is termed medium-sized (0.01 to 0.1%). Its cognate antigen is unknown. Distinct nucleotide sequences in the sample also encode this CDR3. Germline CDR1 reads SGHVS; CDR2 reads FQNEAQ. This CDR3 comprises 15 residues. With V trimmed by 2 bases and J by 4 bases, 8 bases remained unmatched. The sample's time point: week 47, end of study. The vaccine gave 300 ug of a 20-mer mutant IDH1 peptide subcutaneously per dose. The donors' diagnosis was new WHO grade 3 or 4 astrocytoma that was IDH1-mutant and ATRX-lost. This sample was taken from a study of a mutant IDH1 vaccine in newly diagnosed glioma. Study background: A roughly 60% male, about 38% female split and a mean age of around 41 years characterized treated patients. Receipt of radiotherapy, temozolomide, or both preceded the study, and most received both.

Broader study findings: Vaccine-induced immune responses occurred in under 95% of patients.

The repertoire was sequenced with immunoSEQ multiplex PCR; TCRdb's copy has only in-frame clones and lacks some. The table shows approximately 37,000 clones, with 82% occurring only once. Sequenced material: PBMCs, taken from a glioma patient whose treatment included an IDH1 peptide vaccine. J is TRBJ2-7 and V is TRBV7-8, with TRBD1 matching over 7 bases. The clonotype comes from a man aged 18-30 years with glioma. Some clones in this sample may be carry-over from other donors' samples. The CDR3 bases are TGTGCCAGCAGCTTATGGTCAGGGGGAAGTTACGAGCAGTACTTC. This encodes CASSLWSGGSYEQYF. Based on the CDR3 plus reference TRBV7-8 and TRBJ2-7, the full variable domain is GAGVSQSPRYKVAKRGQDVALRCDPISGHVSLFWYQQALGQGPEFLTYFQNEAQLDKSGLPSDRFFAERPEGSVSTLKIQRTQQEDSAVYLCASSLWSGGSYEQYFGPGTRLTVT.